This is a list of T cell receptor beta chains from one sample in a study of T cells in Graves' hyperthyroidism and ophthalmopathy. TCRdb itself ran the multiplex PCR reads through MiXCR, one entry per CDR3 protein. The data contain some 550,000 distinct CDR3 sequences, more than 15% of them singletons. The sequenced material came from blood. These receptors originate from a woman in her thirties or forties with Graves' ophthalmopathy. The CDR3 runs from the conserved cysteine through the conserved F or W. Fields, in order: CDR3 protein, J gene, V gene, D gene. D genes are given only for firm matches.

CDR3aa: CASSWVWASSDSPLHF; j_gene: TRBJ1-6; v_gene: TRBV6-1; d_gene: NA
CDR3aa: CASNRLDGSYEQYF; j_gene: TRBJ2-7; v_gene: TRBV6-2/TRBV6-3; d_gene: NA
CDR3aa: CASSTGWGGQYF; j_gene: TRBJ2-7; v_gene: TRBV6-1; d_gene: TRBD2
CDR3aa: CASSKGGTLWAQYF; j_gene: TRBJ2-3; v_gene: TRBV7-2; d_gene: NA
CDR3aa: CASSFNGAETQYF; j_gene: TRBJ2-5; v_gene: TRBV5-1; d_gene: NA
CDR3aa: CASSPLGGGNTEAFF; j_gene: TRBJ1-1; v_gene: TRBV6-1; d_gene: NA
CDR3aa: CASSRSTGGTDTQYF; j_gene: TRBJ2-3; v_gene: TRBV28; d_gene: NA
CDR3aa: CSARPKQSNTEAFF; j_gene: TRBJ1-1; v_gene: TRBV20-1; d_gene: NA
CDR3aa: CASSLRGRLGQETQYF; j_gene: TRBJ2-5; v_gene: TRBV7-3; d_gene: NA
CDR3aa: CASSWRLVGTDTQYF; j_gene: TRBJ2-3; v_gene: TRBV5-6; d_gene: NA
CDR3aa: CASSRPGTGVPETQYF; j_gene: TRBJ2-5; v_gene: TRBV6-1; d_gene: TRBD1
CDR3aa: CASSQGPPKDEKLFF; j_gene: TRBJ1-4; v_gene: TRBV4-1; d_gene: NA
CDR3aa: CSASSLAGGETQYF; j_gene: TRBJ2-5; v_gene: TRBV20-1; d_gene: TRBD2
CDR3aa: CASSLLGRGTEAFF; j_gene: TRBJ1-1; v_gene: TRBV27; d_gene: NA
CDR3aa: CASSEAHRASDTQYF; j_gene: TRBJ2-3; v_gene: TRBV6-1; d_gene: NA
CDR3aa: CASRTLAGGPGNEQFF; j_gene: TRBJ2-1; v_gene: TRBV11-2; d_gene: TRBD2
CDR3aa: CATSARYTSGPDTYEQYF; j_gene: TRBJ2-7; v_gene: TRBV15; d_gene: TRBD2
CDR3aa: CASSRTSGITDTQYF; j_gene: TRBJ2-3; v_gene: TRBV7-2; d_gene: TRBD2
CDR3aa: CAWSVGTGSYDEQYF; j_gene: TRBJ2-7; v_gene: TRBV30; d_gene: TRBD1
CDR3aa: CASSQTGVTYEQYF; j_gene: TRBJ2-7; v_gene: TRBV3-1; d_gene: TRBD1
CDR3aa: CSAREWGLENTEAFF; j_gene: TRBJ1-1; v_gene: TRBV20-1; d_gene: NA
CDR3aa: CASRSAGGPSQETQYF; j_gene: TRBJ2-5; v_gene: TRBV28; d_gene: TRBD2
CDR3aa: CASSLGLAGGLTDTQYF; j_gene: TRBJ2-3; v_gene: TRBV7-3; d_gene: TRBD2
CDR3aa: CATTNQGAGWYEQYF; j_gene: TRBJ2-7; v_gene: TRBV28; d_gene: TRBD1